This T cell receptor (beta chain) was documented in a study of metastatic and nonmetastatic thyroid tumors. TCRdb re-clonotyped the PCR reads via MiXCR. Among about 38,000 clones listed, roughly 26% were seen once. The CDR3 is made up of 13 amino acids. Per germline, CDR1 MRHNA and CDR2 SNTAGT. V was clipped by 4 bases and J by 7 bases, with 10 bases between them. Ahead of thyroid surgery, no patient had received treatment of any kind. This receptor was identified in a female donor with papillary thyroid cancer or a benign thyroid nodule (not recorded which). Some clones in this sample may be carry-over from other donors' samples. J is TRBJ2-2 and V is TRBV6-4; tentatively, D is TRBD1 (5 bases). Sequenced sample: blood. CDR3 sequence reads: CASSVQVNGELFF. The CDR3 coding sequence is TGTGCCAGCAGTGTACAGGTCAACGGGGAGCTGTTTTTT.